These 15 T cell receptor beta chains were all obtained from the same sample, sequenced in a study of T cell responses to AZD1222 COVID-19 vaccine (dated by TCRdb to about 2021). The time point label here, explained by the study, means: about 28 days (+/-7) after the second vaccine dose. The library came from the immunoSEQ multiplex PCR assay. TCRdb took over this immuneACCESS table, retaining in-frame rearrangements with V and J assigned. Such tables are incomplete; in checked studies, under half of the missing clones stem from an unresolved V gene, and the remainder is unexplained. In all, the sample holds some 90,000 clones, and roughly 91% of those were seen once. The top ten clonotypes cover around 5% of the sample. The source was peripheral blood, collected 28 days after the second AZD1222 dose. The source is an adult who received the AZD1222 COVID-19 vaccine.

The chain is built from TRBV5-1 and TRBJ2-2; 7 bases fit TRBD1. The CDR3 consists of 15 residues. Germline CDR1 SGHRS, CDR2 YFSETQ. With V trimmed by 6 bases and J by 2 bases, 7 bases remained unmatched. CDR3 nucleotide sequence: TGCGCCAGCACCCGGACAGGAGACAACACCGGGGAGCTGTTTTTT. The encoded protein is CASTRTGDNTGELFF.

Here the CDR3 DNA reads TGTGCCAGCAAGACTAGGGGCACAGATACGCAGTATTTT. Its translation is CASKTRGTDTQYF. The chain is built from TRBV2 and TRBJ2-3; the D gene is possibly TRBD2 (6 bases). Germline V lookup: CDR1 SNHLY, CDR2 FYNNEI. CDR3 length: 13 residues. V was clipped by 7 bases and J by 1 base, with 9 bases between them. Variable domain in full (rest from reference TRBV2 and TRBJ2-3): EPEVTQTPSHQVTQMGQEVILRCVPISNHLYFYWYRQILGQKVEFLVSFYNNEISEKSEIFDDQFSVERPDGSNFTLKIRSTKLEDSAMYFCASKTRGTDTQYFGPGTRLTVL.

The rearrangement joins TRBV11-2 to TRBJ2-7, with TRBD2 matching over 12 bases. Germline lookup yields CDR1 SGHAT and CDR2 FQNNGV. The CDR3 contains 16 residues. The V segment lost 1 base and the J segment 7 bases; nucleotides outside the gene matches: 8. This chain's CDR3 is CASSLGLAGVPGEQYF. CDR3 nucleotide sequence: TGTGCCAGCAGCTTAGGACTAGCGGGGGTGCCGGGAGAGCAGTACTTC.

This chain links TRBV29-1 with TRBJ2-7, with 7 bases lining up with TRBD1. With V trimmed by 7 bases and J by 4 bases, 4 bases remained unmatched. Germline V gene lookup returns CDR1 SQVTM and CDR2 ANQGSEA. The CDR3 length is 11 residues. This CDR3 is CSAGTAYEQYF. The CDR3 DNA reads TGCAGCGCAGGGACAGCGTACGAGCAGTACTTC.

The rearrangement joins TRBV5-1 to TRBJ1-1, with D possibly TRBD1 on 6 matching bases. CDR3 length: 16 amino acids. The germline gives CDR1 SGHRS, CDR2 YFSETQ. V was pared by 4 bases and J by 8 bases, with 24 bases between. Here the CDR3 reads CASSPTRSGGAYEAFF. CDR3 sequence (DNA): TGCGCCAGCAGCCCTACCCGCTCCGGGGGCGCGTACGAAGCTTTCTTT.

This clone was counted once. The V and J genes are TRBV7-2 and TRBJ1-2; 8 bases map to TRBD1. CDR1 SGHTA and CDR2 FQGNSA come from the germline V gene. V was clipped by 0 bases and J by 4 bases; unmatched bases: 4. This CDR3 is built from 15 residues. The CDR3 bases are TGTGCCAGCAGCTTAGCGGGGACAGGTCCCTATGGCTACACCTTC. Translation gives CASSLAGTGPYGYTF.

The chain links TRBV19 to TRBJ1-3; D is ambiguous. This CDR3 contains 13 residues. Germline CDR1 is LNHDA and CDR2 is SQIVND (reference sequence). Trimming cost V 5 bases and J 4 bases, with 9 bases left between them. Written as DNA, the CDR3 is TGTGCCAGTAGTGAGACGTCCGGAAACACCATATATTTT. Translation: CASSETSGNTIYF. The full variable domain, completed using reference TRBV19 and TRBJ1-3, is DGGITQSPKYLFRKEGQNVTLSCEQNLNHDAMYWYRQDPGQGLRLIYYSQIVNDFQKGDIAEGYSVSREKKESFPLTVTSAQKNPTAFYLCASSETSGNTIYFGEGSWLTVV.

The chain carries TRBV7-3 and TRBJ2-1, with 9 bases lining up with TRBD2. The J segment lost 6 bases and the V segment lost 5 bases, leaving 8 bases of the junction unmatched. This CDR3 is built from 15 residues. Germline CDR1 SGHTA, CDR2 FQGTGA. The CDR3 region is CASSPNSGGFNEQFF. CDR3 bases: TGTGCCAGCAGCCCCAATAGCGGGGGTTTCAATGAGCAGTTCTTC.

This clone was seen once. This rearrangement joins TRBV30 to TRBJ2-3; 8 bases fit TRBD2. The CDR3 covers 14 residues. Trimming took 0 bases from V and 3 from J; bases not matched to a gene: 2. CDR1 and CDR2 (germline): GTSNPN, SVGIG (reference sequence). CDR3 in amino acids: CAWSVRGGTDTQYF. The CDR3 DNA sequence: TGTGCCTGGAGTGTACGGGGGGGTACAGATACGCAGTATTTT.

The DNA for the CDR3 is TGTGCCAGTAGTAACGGGGCGGCTATGGGCAATCAGCCCCAGCATTTT. Protein product: CASSNGAAMGNQPQHF. V usage is TRBV19 and J usage is TRBJ1-5, with D maybe TRBD1 (5 bases). Per germline, CDR1 LNHDA and CDR2 SQIVND (reference sequence). This CDR3 is built from 16 residues. V lost 4 bases to trimming and J lost 2 bases, with 15 bases between them.

This chain joins TRBV19 and TRBJ1-2; D might be TRBD1 (5 bases). The CDR3 runs 14 residues. Germline CDR1 is LNHDA and CDR2 is SQIVND (reference sequence). V was trimmed by 7 bases and J by 5 bases, leaving 17 bases between them. The CDR3 coding sequence is TGTGCCAGTATGGAGGTGGGGGGACGGTATGGCTACACCTTC. Translating it yields CASMEVGGRYGYTF.

The chain recombines TRBV6-5 with TRBJ2-7; TRBD1 aligns across 9 bases. Trimming cost V 2 bases and J 4 bases; bases outside gene matches: 6. The length of the CDR3 is 15 residues. Germline loops: CDR1 MNHEY, CDR2 SVGAGI. The CDR3 DNA reads TGTGCCAGCAGTTACCTCTCGACAGGGGGATACGAGCAGTACTTC. Its protein is CASSYLSTGGYEQYF.

This sequence joins TRBV5-6 and TRBJ1-6, with D maybe TRBD1 (5 bases). The V gene's germline CDR1 is SGHDT and CDR2 YYEEEE. There are 15 residues in the CDR3. V dropped 0 bases and J dropped 9 bases, with 13 bases sitting between them. The CDR3 reads CASSLGSQGSSPLHF. CDR3 bases: TGTGCCAGCAGCTTGGGGAGTCAGGGAAGTTCACCCCTCCACTTT.

This chain links TRBV5-1 with TRBJ2-2; no reliable D call. The CDR3 has 15 amino acids. Per germline, CDR1 SGHRS and CDR2 YFSETQ. With 0 bases removed from V and 3 bases from J, the gap between germline ends came to 9 bases. The CDR3 spells CASSLEGGDTGELFF. CDR3 DNA sequence: TGCGCCAGCAGCTTGGAGGGTGGGGACACCGGGGAGCTGTTTTTT.

The chain carries TRBV2 and TRBJ1-2; 7 bases match TRBD1. Germline loops: CDR1 SNHLY, CDR2 FYNNEI. The V and J ends lost 7 bases and 4 bases, in that order; junction bases with no gene match: 15. CDR3 length: 16 amino acids. CDR3 sequence (DNA): TGTGCCAGCAAACGGGACAGCCAGACCCTCGTCTATGGCTACACCTTC. This gives the protein CASKRDSQTLVYGYTF.